Shown below are 21 T cell receptor beta chains from a single sample sequenced in a study of control samples from healthy donors and cancer patients. TCRdb's table, derived via immunoSEQ multiplex PCR, lists solely in-frame clones and lacks some. Of about 150,000 clones listed, roughly nine tenths are singletons. Sample: blood. These receptors were obtained from a man aged 30 to 39 in good health.

This clone was found once. The chain joins TRBV4-1 to TRBJ2-7; possibly TRBD1 for D (5 bases). The CDR3 sequence is 13 residues long. The germline V gene encodes CDR1 MGHRA and CDR2 YSYEKL. V lost 0 bases to trimming and J lost 7 bases, with 10 bases between them. CDR3 sequence reads: CASSQDYRSEQYF. The CDR3 region has the DNA TGCGCCAGCAGCCAAGACTACAGGTCTGAGCAGTACTTC.

V usage is TRBV7-9 and J usage is TRBJ1-4; weak D call: TRBD1 (6 bases). Germline assignment: CDR1 SEHNR and CDR2 FQNEAQ (reference sequence). V was pared by 4 bases and J by 5 bases, with 14 bases between. The CDR3 length is 15 residues. The CDR3 loop reads CASSSDSGENEKLFF. CDR3 bases: TGTGCCAGCAGCTCGGACAGCGGGGAGAATGAAAAACTGTTTTTT.

The CDR3 bases are TGTGCCAGCTCACCAAGGACAGGCCGCTCCTACAATGAGCAGTTCTTC. The encoded protein is CASSPRTGRSYNEQFF. The J gene is TRBJ2-1, the V gene TRBV18; 7 positions agree with TRBD1. V shed 2 bases, J shed 0 bases, and the junction held 4 bases outside the gene matches. Per germline, CDR1 KGHSH and CDR2 LQKENI. This CDR3 is 16 amino acids long.

The CDR3 coding sequence is TGCAGCGTTGAGGGGACTAGCGTAGAGACCCAGTACTTC. As protein: CSVEGTSVETQYF. The V call is TRBV29-1, the J call TRBJ2-5, with 10 positions matching TRBD2. From germline, CDR1 is SQVTM and CDR2 ANQGSEA. After removal of 3 bases from V and 4 bases from J, the junction contained 2 bases not matched to a gene. This CDR3 comprises 13 residues.

This chain joins TRBV4-3 and TRBJ2-3, with D tentatively TRBD2 (6 bases). The CDR3 is 15 residues long. The V gene lost 0 bases and the J gene lost 4 bases, with 11 bases spanning the gap. CDR1 is LGHNA and CDR2 is YSLEER in the germline V gene. The CDR3 bases are TGCGCCAGCAGCCAAGATTCGCGGGGATCAGATACGCAGTATTTT. Translated: CASSQDSRGSDTQYF.

V gene TRBV7-9 combines with J gene TRBJ1-6, with a tentative D call TRBD1 (5 bases). The CDR3 extends over 16 amino acids. CDR1 SEHNR and CDR2 FQNEAQ come from the germline V gene (reference sequence). V shed 1 base and J shed 8 bases, with 15 bases lying between them. The CDR3 DNA follows: TGTGCCAGCAGCTTAGACGCCGGGACGCGAGATTCACCCCTCCACTTT. It encodes CASSLDAGTRDSPLHF.

This chain links TRBV19 with TRBJ2-5, with D possibly called TRBD1 or TRBD2 (5 bases each). CDR3 length: 14 residues. CDR1 is LNHDA and CDR2 is SQIVND in the germline V gene (reference sequence). V lost 2 bases and J lost 5, with 12 bases in between. The CDR3 protein is CASSIPGPKETQYF. The CDR3 DNA follows: TGTGCCAGTAGTATACCGGGACCGAAGGAGACCCAGTACTTC.

The V call is TRBV6-2 or TRBV6-3, the J call TRBJ1-2, with TRBD1 identical over 10 bases. The ends lost 2 bases at V and 6 bases at J; junction bases unmatched: 12. In germline, CDR1 is MNHEY, CDR2 SVGEGT. The CDR3 totals 17 residues. CDR3 protein: CASSYPGQGGLMDGYTF. Here the CDR3 DNA reads TGTGCCAGCAGTTACCCTGGACAGGGGGGTTTGATGGATGGCTACACCTTC.

This chain uses TRBV7-7 with TRBJ1-6; no clear D gene. CDR1 SSHAT and CDR2 FNYEAQ come from the germline V gene (reference sequence). The CDR3 is 15 amino acids. The V and J ends lost 1 base and 7 bases respectively, with 11 bases between them. Written as DNA, the CDR3 is TGTGCCAGCAGCTTAGTTGCGGATGGGAATTCACCCCTCCACTTT. Its protein is CASSLVADGNSPLHF.

CDR3 sequence: CATSDPPEQFF. CDR3 coding DNA: TGTGCCACCAGCGACCCCCCCGAGCAGTTCTTC. This chain uses TRBV24-1 with TRBJ2-1; no firm D call. In germline, CDR1 is KGHDR, CDR2 SFDVKD. The germline V and J ends were trimmed by 7 bases and 10 bases, with 10 bases remaining between them. CDR3 size: 11 residues.

The rearrangement joins TRBV27 to TRBJ1-3; tentative D call: TRBD1 (6 bases). The CDR3 loop spans 15 amino acids. The ends were cut back, 3 bases at V and 0 bases at J, with 9 bases in the middle. Germline loops: CDR1 MNHEY, CDR2 SMNVEV (reference sequence). CDR3 nucleotides: TGTGCCAGCAGTTTCGACAGGTTCTCTGGAAACACCATATATTTT. Translating it yields CASSFDRFSGNTIYF.

This sequence joins TRBV6-5 and TRBJ2-3; D gene unclear. This CDR3 region has 14 residues. The germline V and J ends were trimmed by 7 bases and 12 bases, with 23 bases remaining between them. Per germline, CDR1 MNHEY and CDR2 SVGAGI. CDR3 sequence: CASTPAGPITDQYF. The CDR3 DNA reads as TGTGCCAGCACCCCCGCTGGGCCCATCACCGACCAGTATTTT.

This clone was picked up one time. This chain joins TRBV13 and TRBJ2-2; 8 bases map to TRBD2. The germline CDR1 and CDR2 sequences are PRHDT and FYEKMQ (reference sequence). The length of the CDR3 is 15 residues. Trimming removed 5 bases from V and 1 base from J; junction bases left unmatched: 3. The CDR3 here is CASSPGLENTGELFF. The CDR3, as DNA: TGTGCCAGCAGCCCGGGACTAGAGAACACCGGGGAGCTGTTTTTT.

This clone was seen a handful of times. The chain is built from TRBV7-2 and TRBJ2-2; D unclear. Deletions cut 3 bases from V and 0 bases from J, with 2 bases between. The CDR3 contains 13 residues. Per the germline V gene, CDR1 is SGHTA and CDR2 is FQGNSA. The CDR3 DNA is TGTGCCAGCAGCTTCTCGAACACCGGGGAGCTGTTTTTT. Protein sequence: CASSFSNTGELFF.

Points on this clone: This CDR3 is also generated by other DNA sequences in the sample. The chain employs TRBV2 and TRBJ1-1; TRBD1 agrees at 7 bases. The CDR3 covers 17 residues. From germline, CDR1 is SNHLY and CDR2 FYNNEI. V lost 9 bases and J lost 2; bases outside the gene matches: 18. The DNA for the CDR3 is TGTGCCAGTATACTCCAGGGGGGGCTACGACTAAACACTGAAGCTTTCTTT. Translation gives CASILQGGLRLNTEAFF.

CDR3 residues: CSVGGASDTEAFF. Written as DNA, the CDR3 is TGCAGCGTTGGTGGGGCTTCGGACACTGAAGCTTTCTTT. The V gene is TRBV29-1, the J gene TRBJ1-1, with D perhaps TRBD1 (5 bases). V lost 4 bases, J lost 3 bases, and 12 bases lay in between. The germline V gene encodes CDR1 SQVTM and CDR2 ANQGSEA. The length of the CDR3 is 13 residues.

The chain is built from TRBV2 and TRBJ2-7; 11 nucleotides match TRBD2. Trimming removed 1 base from V and 4 bases from J; junction bases left unmatched: 6. Germline V gene sequence: CDR1 SNHLY, CDR2 FYNNEI. The CDR3 length is 16 residues. The CDR3 DNA reads TGTGCCAGCAGTGAAGGTAGCGGGGGGGCCGGGTACGAGCAGTACTTC. Translation gives CASSEGSGGAGYEQYF.

The chain has TRBV7-3 and TRBJ2-1; perhaps TRBD1 as D (5 bases). This CDR3 is built from 14 residues. V was pared by 1 base and J by 9 bases, with 13 bases between. From germline, CDR1 is SGHTA and CDR2 FQGTGA. The CDR3, as DNA: TGTGCCAGCAGCTTAATGATTGGTAGGGGTGAGCAGTTCTTC. Its translation is CASSLMIGRGEQFF. Complete variable domain (other parts from reference TRBV7-3 and TRBJ2-1): GAGVSQTPSNKVTEKGKYVELRCDPISGHTALYWYRQSLGQGPEFLIYFQGTGAADDSGLPNDRFFAVRPEGSVSTLKIQRTERGDSAVYLCASSLMIGRGEQFFGPGTRLTVL.

V gene TRBV24-1 combines with J gene TRBJ1-5; D is unresolved. Trimming cost V 11 bases and J 2 bases, with 15 bases left between them. CDR1 and CDR2 (germline): KGHDR, SFDVKD. The CDR3 sequence is 14 residues long. CDR3 DNA: TGTGCCAAATTCGGTCGGGTGGGCAATCAGCCCCAGCATTTT. Its protein product is CAKFGRVGNQPQHF.

The rearrangement joins TRBV11-2 to TRBJ1-2; D perhaps matches TRBD1 (6 bases). Trimming cost V 0 bases and J 4 bases, with 18 bases left between them. The CDR3 runs 17 residues. CDR1 SGHAT and CDR2 FQNNGV come from the germline V gene. The CDR3 DNA reads TGTGCCAGCAGCTTAGATCCAGGGGCAGCTACCCCCTATGGCTACACCTTC. It yields the protein CASSLDPGAATPYGYTF.

The J gene is TRBJ1-3, the V gene TRBV19; D is undetermined. The CDR3 runs to 16 residues. Germline CDR1 is LNHDA and CDR2 is SQIVND (reference sequence). V lost 3 bases, J lost 1 base, and 13 bases lay in between. This chain's CDR3 is CASSIRGEQSGNTIYF. CDR3 nucleotide sequence: TGTGCCAGTAGTATTCGGGGAGAGCAATCTGGAAACACCATATATTTT.